Detailed here is one TCR beta chain. CDR3 length: 16 amino acids. Germline V gene data show CDR1 as LNHNV and CDR2 as YYDKDF (reference sequence). The V end lost 4 bases, the J end lost 0 bases, and 10 bases lay between the germline ends. This sample was taken from a study of blood T cell repertoires in COVID-19. The wider study: Whether acute or convalescent, the COVID-19 samples came from the United States, Italy and Spain.

The method was immunoSEQ multiplex PCR; TCRdb's version includes in-frame clones alone and lacks a portion of them. The sample includes 450,000 or so clones, 89% seen only once; the top ten take around 1.5%. Enrolment of Seattle patients took place during active infection, and they were followed longitudinally. The sample taken for sequencing was peripheral blood. The chain is built from TRBV15 and TRBJ1-6; possibly TRBD1 for D (6 bases). This receptor was obtained from a woman aged 35 to 49 with COVID-19, enrolled during active disease. The CDR3 sequence is CATSKGHPSYNSPLHF. The CDR3 bases are TGTGCCACCAGCAAGGGACACCCCTCCTATAATTCACCCCTCCACTTT.